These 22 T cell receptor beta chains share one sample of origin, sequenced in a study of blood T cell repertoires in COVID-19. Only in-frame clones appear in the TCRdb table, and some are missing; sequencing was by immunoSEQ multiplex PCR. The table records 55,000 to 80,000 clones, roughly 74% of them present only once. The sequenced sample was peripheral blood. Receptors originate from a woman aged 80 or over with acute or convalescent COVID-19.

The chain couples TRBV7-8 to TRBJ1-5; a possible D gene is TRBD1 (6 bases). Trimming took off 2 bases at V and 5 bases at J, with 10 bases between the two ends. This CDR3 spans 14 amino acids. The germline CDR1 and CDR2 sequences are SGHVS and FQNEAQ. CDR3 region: CASSLNRDYQPQHF. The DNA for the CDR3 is TGTGCCAGCAGCTTAAACAGGGATTATCAGCCCCAGCATTTT.

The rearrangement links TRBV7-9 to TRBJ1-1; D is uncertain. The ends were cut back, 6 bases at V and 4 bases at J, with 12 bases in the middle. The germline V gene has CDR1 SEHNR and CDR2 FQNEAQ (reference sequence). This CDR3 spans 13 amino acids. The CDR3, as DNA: TGTGCCAGCAGACGTAGCGGGCCCACTGAAGCTTTCTTT. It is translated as CASRRSGPTEAFF. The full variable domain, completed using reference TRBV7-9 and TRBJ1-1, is DTGVSQNPRHKITKRGQNVTFRCDPISEHNRLYWYRQTLGQGPEFLTYFQNEAQLEKSRLLSDRFSAERPKGSFSTLEIQRTEQGDSAMYLCASRRSGPTEAFFGQGTRLTVV.

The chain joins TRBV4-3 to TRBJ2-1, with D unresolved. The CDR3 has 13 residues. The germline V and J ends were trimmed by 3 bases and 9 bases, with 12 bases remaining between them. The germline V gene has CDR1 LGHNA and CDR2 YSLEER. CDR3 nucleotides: TGCGCCAGCAGCCAGACCGCTCGAGGTGAGCAGTTCTTC. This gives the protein CASSQTARGEQFF.

Here the CDR3 DNA reads TGTGCCAGCAGTTACTCGACAAGGGGGCAGTTCTTC. Protein sequence: CASSYSTRGQFF. V usage is TRBV6-2 or TRBV6-3 and J usage is TRBJ2-1, with D possibly TRBD1 on 5 matching bases. With 0 bases removed from V and 12 bases from J, the gap between germline ends came to 9 bases. Germline lookup yields CDR1 MNHEY and CDR2 SVGEGT. This CDR3 contains 12 residues.

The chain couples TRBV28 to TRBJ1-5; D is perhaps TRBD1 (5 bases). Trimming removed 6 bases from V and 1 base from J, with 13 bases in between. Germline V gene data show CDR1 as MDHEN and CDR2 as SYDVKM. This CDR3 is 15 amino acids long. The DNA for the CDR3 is TGTGCCAGCAGCCCGGGGGGGGAGAGCAATCAGCCCCAGCATTTT. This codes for CASSPGGESNQPQHF. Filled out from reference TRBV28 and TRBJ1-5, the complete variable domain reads DVKVTQSSRYLVKRTGEKVFLECVQDMDHENMFWYRQDPGLGLRLIYFSYDVKMKEKGDIPEGYSVSREKKERFSLILESASTNQTSMYLCASSPGGESNQPQHFGDGTRLSIL.

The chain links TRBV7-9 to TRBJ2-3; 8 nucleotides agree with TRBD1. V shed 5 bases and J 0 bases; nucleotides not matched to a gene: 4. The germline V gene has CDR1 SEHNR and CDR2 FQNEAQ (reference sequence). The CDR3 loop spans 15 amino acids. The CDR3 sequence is CASSQGAGSTDTQYF. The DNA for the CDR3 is TGTGCCAGCAGCCAGGGGGCGGGCAGCACAGATACGCAGTATTTT.

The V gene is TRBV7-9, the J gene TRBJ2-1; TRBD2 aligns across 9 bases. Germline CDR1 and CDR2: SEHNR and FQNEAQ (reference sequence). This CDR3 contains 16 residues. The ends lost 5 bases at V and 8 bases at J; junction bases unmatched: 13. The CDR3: CASSARRGGRAYEQFF. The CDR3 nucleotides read TGTGCCAGCAGCGCCCGTAGGGGCGGGAGGGCCTATGAGCAGTTCTTC.

Here the CDR3 reads CASRESTGTGGRGYTF. The DNA of the CDR3 is TGTGCCAGCAGAGAATCGACCGGGACAGGGGGCCGTGGCTACACCTTC. The J gene is TRBJ1-2, the V gene TRBV27; 12 nucleotides align to TRBD1. Germline CDR1 is MNHEY and CDR2 is SMNVEV (reference sequence). V shed 6 bases, J shed 7 bases, and the junction held 12 bases outside the gene matches. The CDR3 loop spans 16 amino acids.

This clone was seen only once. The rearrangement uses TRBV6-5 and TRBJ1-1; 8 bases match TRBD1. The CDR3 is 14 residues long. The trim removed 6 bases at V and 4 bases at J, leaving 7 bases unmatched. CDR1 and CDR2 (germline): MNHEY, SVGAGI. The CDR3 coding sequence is TGTGCCAGCAGGAGGACAGGGTTTAGCACTGAAGCTTTCTTT. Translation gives CASRRTGFSTEAFF.

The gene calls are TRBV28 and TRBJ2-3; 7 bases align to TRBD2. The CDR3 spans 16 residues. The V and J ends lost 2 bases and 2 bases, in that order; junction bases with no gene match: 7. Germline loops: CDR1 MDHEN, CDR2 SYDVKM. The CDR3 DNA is TGTGCCAGCAGTTTACTACCCACTAGCGTCACAGATACGCAGTATTTT. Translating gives CASSLLPTSVTDTQYF.

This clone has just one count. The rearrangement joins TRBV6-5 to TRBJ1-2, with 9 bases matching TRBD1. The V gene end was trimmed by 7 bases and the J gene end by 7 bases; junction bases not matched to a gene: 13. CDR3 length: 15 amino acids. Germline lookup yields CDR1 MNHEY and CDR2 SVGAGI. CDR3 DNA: TGTGCCAGCACCCCTACCGGGACAGGGTTTCGTGGCTACACCTTC. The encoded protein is CASTPTGTGFRGYTF.

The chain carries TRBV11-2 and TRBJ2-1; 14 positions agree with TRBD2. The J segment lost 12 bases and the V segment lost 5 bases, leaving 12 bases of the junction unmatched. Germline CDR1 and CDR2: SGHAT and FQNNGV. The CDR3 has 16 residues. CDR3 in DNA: TGTGCCAGCAGCCCCAAATGGGGGACTAGCGGGAGTTTGCAGTTCTTC. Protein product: CASSPKWGTSGSLQFF. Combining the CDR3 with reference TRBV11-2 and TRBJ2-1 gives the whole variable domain EAGVAQSPRYKIIEKRQSVAFWCNPISGHATLYWYQQILGQGPKLLIQFQNNGVVDDSQLPKDRFSAERLKGVDSTLKIQPAKLEDSAVYLCASSPKWGTSGSLQFFGPGTRLTVL.

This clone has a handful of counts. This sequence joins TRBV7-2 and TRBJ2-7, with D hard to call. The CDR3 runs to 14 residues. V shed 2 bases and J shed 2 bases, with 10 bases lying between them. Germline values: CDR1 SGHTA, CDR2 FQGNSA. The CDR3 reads CASSLSRPTYEQYF. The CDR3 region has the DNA TGTGCCAGCAGCTTATCGAGGCCCACCTACGAGCAGTACTTC.

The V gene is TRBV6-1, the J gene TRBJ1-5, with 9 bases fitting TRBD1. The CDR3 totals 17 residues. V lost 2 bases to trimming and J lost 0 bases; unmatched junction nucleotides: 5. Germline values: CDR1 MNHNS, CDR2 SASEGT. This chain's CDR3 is CASSEPTGGYSNQPQHF. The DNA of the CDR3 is TGTGCCAGCAGTGAACCTACAGGGGGCTATAGCAATCAGCCCCAGCATTTT.

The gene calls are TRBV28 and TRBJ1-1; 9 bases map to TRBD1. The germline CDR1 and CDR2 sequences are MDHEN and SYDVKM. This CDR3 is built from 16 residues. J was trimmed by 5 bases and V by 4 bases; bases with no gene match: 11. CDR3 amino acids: CASSSSGGTGRTEAFF. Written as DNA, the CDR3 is TGTGCCAGCAGTTCATCGGGAGGGACAGGGAGAACTGAAGCTTTCTTT.

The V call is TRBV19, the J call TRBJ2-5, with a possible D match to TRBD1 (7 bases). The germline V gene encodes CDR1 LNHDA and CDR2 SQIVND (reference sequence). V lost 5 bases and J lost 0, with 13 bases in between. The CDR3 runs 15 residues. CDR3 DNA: TGTGCCAGTAGTGGAGGGACAGCCAACCAAGAGACCCAGTACTTC. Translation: CASSGGTANQETQYF.

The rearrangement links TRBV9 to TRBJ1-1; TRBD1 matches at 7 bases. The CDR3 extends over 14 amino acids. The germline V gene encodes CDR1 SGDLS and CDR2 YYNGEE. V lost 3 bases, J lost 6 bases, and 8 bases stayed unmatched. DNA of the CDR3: TGTGCCAGCAGCGAGAGACTCGGGACAGCTGAAGCTTTCTTT. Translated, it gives CASSERLGTAEAFF.

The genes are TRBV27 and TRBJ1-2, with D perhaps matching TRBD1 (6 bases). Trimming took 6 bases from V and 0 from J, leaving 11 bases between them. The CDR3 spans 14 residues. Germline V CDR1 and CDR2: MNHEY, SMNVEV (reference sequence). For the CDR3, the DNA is TGTGCCAGCAGAAAACAGGGAGCTAACTATGGCTACACCTTC. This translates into CASRKQGANYGYTF.

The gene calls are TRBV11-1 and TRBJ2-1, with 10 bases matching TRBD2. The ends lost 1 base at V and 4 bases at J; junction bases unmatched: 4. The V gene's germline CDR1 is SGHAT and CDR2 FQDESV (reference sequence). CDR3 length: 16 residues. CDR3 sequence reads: CASSLDGLADYNEQFF. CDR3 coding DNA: TGTGCCAGCAGCTTAGATGGACTAGCGGATTACAATGAGCAGTTCTTC.

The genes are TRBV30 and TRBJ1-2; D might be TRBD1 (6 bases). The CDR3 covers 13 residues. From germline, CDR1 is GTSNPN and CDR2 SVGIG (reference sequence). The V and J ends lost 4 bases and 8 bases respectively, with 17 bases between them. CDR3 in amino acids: CAWKGVGSIGYTF. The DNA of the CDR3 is TGTGCCTGGAAGGGGGTAGGATCGATCGGCTACACCTTC.

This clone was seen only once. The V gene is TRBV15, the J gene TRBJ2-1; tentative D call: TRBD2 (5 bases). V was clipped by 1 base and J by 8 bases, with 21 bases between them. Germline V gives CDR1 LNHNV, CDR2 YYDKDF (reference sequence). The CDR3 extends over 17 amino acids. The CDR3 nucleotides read TGTGCCACCAGCAGAGGTCTGTTCCGGCGACGGCGGGATGAGCAGTTCTTC. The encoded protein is CATSRGLFRRRRDEQFF.

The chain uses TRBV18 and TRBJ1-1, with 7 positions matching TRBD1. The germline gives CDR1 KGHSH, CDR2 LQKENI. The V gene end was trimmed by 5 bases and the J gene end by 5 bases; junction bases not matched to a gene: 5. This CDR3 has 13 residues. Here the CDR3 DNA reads TGTGCCAGCTCAGTAGACAGGGTTACTGAAGCTTTCTTT. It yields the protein CASSVDRVTEAFF.